Following are 26 T cell receptor beta chains from one sample sequenced in a study of blood T cell repertoires in COVID-19. Using immunoSEQ multiplex PCR, the repertoire was profiled, and TCRdb retains in-frame clones only, with some absent. The repertoire consists of about 180,000 clones, with around 86% occurring once and the leading ten covering about 9.6%. Sequenced: PBMCs or T cells enriched from blood (not recorded which). The receptors were gathered from a woman younger than 45 who had recovered from COVID-19.

The CDR3 nucleotides are TGTGCCAGTAGACCCGGGACAGATCCTCGAGAGACCCAGTACTTC. It yields the protein CASRPGTDPRETQYF. The V gene is TRBV19, the J gene TRBJ2-5; TRBD1 matches 7 bases. The CDR3 extends over 15 amino acids. Germline V gene lookup returns CDR1 LNHDA and CDR2 SQIVND (reference sequence). J gave up 4 bases and V 6 bases, and 11 bases lay outside the gene matches. The full variable domain, with the rest looked up from reference TRBV19 and TRBJ2-5, is DGGITQSPKYLFRKEGQNVTLSCEQNLNHDAMYWYRQDPGQGLRLIYYSQIVNDFQKGDIAEGYSVSREKKESFPLTVTSAQKNPTAFYLCASRPGTDPRETQYFGPGTRLLVL.

The J gene is TRBJ1-3, the V gene TRBV9; 8 bases match TRBD1. V dropped 4 bases and J dropped 4; count of bases not matched to a gene: 7. CDR3 length: 15 amino acids. In germline, CDR1 is SGDLS, CDR2 YYNGEE. CDR3 nucleotide sequence: TGTGCCAGCAGCTCTAGCAGGACAGGGGGAAACACCATATATTTT. Its protein product is CASSSSRTGGNTIYF.

This clone occurred once. This chain connects TRBV28 to TRBJ1-2, with 12 bases identical to TRBD1. This CDR3 contains 20 residues. With 4 bases clipped from V and 7 bases from J, the junction kept 22 bases outside the gene matches. Germline V gene lookup returns CDR1 MDHEN and CDR2 SYDVKM. The CDR3 is CASSSPSRQAPGQGASGYTF. The CDR3 nucleotides read TGTGCCAGCAGTTCCCCGTCACGCCAAGCTCCGGGACAGGGGGCATCTGGCTACACCTTC.

The rearrangement links TRBV6-5 to TRBJ2-7; 10 nucleotides agree with TRBD2. The CDR3 sequence is 15 residues long. The V gene end was trimmed by 6 bases and the J gene end by 7 bases; junction bases not matched to a gene: 12. Germline V gives CDR1 MNHEY, CDR2 SVGAGI. CDR3 residues: CASRGLAGAFSEQYF. For the CDR3, the DNA is TGTGCCAGCAGGGGGCTAGCGGGGGCCTTTAGTGAGCAGTACTTC.

As regards this clone: A read error may produce the germline difference seen at one junction end. The chain carries TRBV7-9 and TRBJ2-7; TRBD1 might be the D (5 bases). The CDR3 runs to 12 residues. Per germline, CDR1 SEHNR and CDR2 FQNEAQ (reference sequence). The CDR3 DNA follows: TGTGCCAGCAGCTTGGACAACCTACGAGCCGTCTTC. This translates into CASSLDNLRAVF.

The rearrangement uses TRBV7-9 and TRBJ2-5; 9 nucleotides agree with TRBD2. CDR1 is SEHNR and CDR2 is FQNEAQ in the germline V gene (reference sequence). The CDR3 covers 15 residues. The V segment lost 6 bases and the J segment 1 base; nucleotides outside the gene matches: 6. The CDR3 bases are TGTGCCAGCAGAAAGCGGGAGGACCCCCAAGAGACCCAGTACTTC. Translation: CASRKREDPQETQYF.

A note on this clone: Other DNA sequences of this sample code for an identical CDR3. V gene TRBV5-4 combines with J gene TRBJ2-1, with 13 bases lining up with TRBD2. Germline V lookup: CDR1 SGHNT, CDR2 YYREEE (reference sequence). The trim removed 0 bases at V and 8 bases at J, leaving 2 bases unmatched. The CDR3 has 15 amino acids. The CDR3 bases are TGTGCCAGCAGCTTGGAACTAGCGGGAGGGCATGAGCAGTTCTTC. It translates to CASSLELAGGHEQFF.

V gene TRBV3-1 (or the pseudogene TRBV3-2) combines with J gene TRBJ1-4; D uncertain. Germline V gene lookup returns CDR1 LGHDT and CDR2 YNNKEL (reference sequence). This CDR3 contains 17 residues. The ends were cut back, 1 base at V and 0 bases at J, with 12 bases in the middle. The CDR3 loop is CASSQGRVGATNEKLFF. DNA for the CDR3: TGTGCCAGCAGCCAAGGGAGGGTTGGTGCAACTAATGAAAAACTGTTTTTT.

The chain combines TRBV4-1 with TRBJ1-1; TRBD1 matches 8 bases. The CDR3 consists of 19 residues. V dropped 6 bases and J dropped 1; count of bases not matched to a gene: 19. The V gene's germline CDR1 is MGHRA and CDR2 YSYEKL. CDR3 in DNA: TGCGCCAGCAGGGGTTTTTTAACAGGGGGGGGTAGGGGGAACACTGAAGCTTTCTTT. Translation gives CASRGFLTGGGRGNTEAFF.

The rearrangement joins TRBV3-1 (or the pseudogene TRBV3-2) to TRBJ2-7; D remains unclear. Trimming stripped 1 base from V and 7 bases from J, with 8 bases between. CDR1 is LGHDT, CDR2 YNNKEL, per germline (reference sequence). CDR3 size: 12 residues. The CDR3 DNA reads as TGTGCCAGCAGCCAAGGTGAGGTTGAGCAGTACTTC. Translating it yields CASSQGEVEQYF.

This clone has only one observation. The chain joins TRBV27 to TRBJ1-1, with D hard to call. This CDR3 region has 14 residues. The germline V gene has CDR1 MNHEY and CDR2 SMNVEV (reference sequence). Trimming removed 1 base at V and 5 bases at J, with 11 bases between. Here the CDR3 reads CASSLLAPGTEAFF. The CDR3 bases are TGTGCCAGCAGTTTATTGGCCCCCGGGACTGAAGCTTTCTTT.

CDR3 DNA sequence: TGTGCCAGCAGCTTCCCCTCAGGGTACAACACCGGGGAGCTGTTTTTT. As protein: CASSFPSGYNTGELFF. The chain combines TRBV11-2 with TRBJ2-2; D possibly corresponds to TRBD1 (5 bases). V was clipped by 3 bases and J by 2 bases, with 13 bases between them. Germline V CDR1 and CDR2: SGHAT, FQNNGV. The CDR3 has 16 residues.

V and J are TRBV4-1 and TRBJ2-5; weak D call: TRBD1 (6 bases). Deletions cut 1 base from V and 0 bases from J, with 12 bases between. The CDR3 has 16 residues. Germline assignment: CDR1 MGHRA and CDR2 YSYEKL. The CDR3 here is CASSQGQGMYQETQYF. Here the CDR3 DNA reads TGCGCCAGCAGCCAAGGGCAGGGGATGTACCAAGAGACCCAGTACTTC.

V usage is TRBV27 and J usage is TRBJ1-1; D uncertain. Germline values: CDR1 MNHEY, CDR2 SMNVEV (reference sequence). The germline V and J ends were trimmed by 4 bases and 0 bases, with 6 bases remaining between them. The CDR3 totals 13 residues. The CDR3 here is CASSSGLNTEAFF. The CDR3 DNA is TGTGCCAGCAGTTCAGGTCTGAACACTGAAGCTTTCTTT.

The chain recombines TRBV29-1 with TRBJ2-5, with D possibly being TRBD1 (5 bases). Germline V gene data show CDR1 as SQVTM and CDR2 as ANQGSEA. The ends were cut back, 5 bases at V and 4 bases at J, with 23 bases in the middle. The CDR3 covers 16 residues. The DNA of the CDR3 is TGCAGCGTTTCCTCAGGGCAGTCTTCGGTCAGAGAGACCCAGTACTTC. Its translation: CSVSSGQSSVRETQYF.

The V and J genes are TRBV6-5 and TRBJ1-1; weak D call: TRBD1 (5 bases). This CDR3 region has 13 residues. V gave up 11 bases and J gave up 1 base, with 14 bases separating them. Germline CDR1 is MNHEY and CDR2 is SVGAGI. The CDR3 sequence: CAGRTYENTEAFF. The CDR3 DNA sequence: TGTGCCGGGCGGACATACGAGAACACTGAAGCTTTCTTT.

This clone was picked up a small number of times. The rearrangement uses TRBV11-2 and TRBJ2-7; TRBD1 agrees at 8 bases. CDR1 and CDR2 (germline): SGHAT, FQNNGV. Germline trimming cut 1 base from V and 4 bases from J; bases unmatched to any gene: 0. This CDR3 is built from 13 residues. The CDR3 reads CASSLGTGYEQYF. The CDR3, as DNA: TGTGCCAGCAGCTTAGGGACAGGGTACGAGCAGTACTTC. Supplemented by reference TRBV11-2 and TRBJ2-7, the full variable domain reads EAGVAQSPRYKIIEKRQSVAFWCNPISGHATLYWYQQILGQGPKLLIQFQNNGVVDDSQLPKDRFSAERLKGVDSTLKIQPAKLEDSAVYLCASSLGTGYEQYFGPGTRLTVT.

J is TRBJ1-1 and V is TRBV5-6; a weak D match, TRBD1 (6 bases). The CDR3 runs to 15 residues. Germline CDR1 is SGHDT and CDR2 is YYEEEE. V shed 0 bases and J shed 4 bases, with 13 bases lying between them. CDR3 protein: CASSLGWGLGTEAFF. The CDR3 nucleotides read TGTGCCAGCAGCTTGGGTTGGGGGCTGGGCACTGAAGCTTTCTTT.

The rearrangement links TRBV4-1 to TRBJ1-1; no reliable D call. Germline V gene lookup returns CDR1 MGHRA and CDR2 YSYEKL. Trimming took 2 bases from V and 1 from J, leaving 11 bases between them. CDR3 length: 15 residues. The chain's CDR3 is CASSQTVTANTEAFF. The CDR3, as DNA: TGCGCCAGCAGCCAAACGGTAACAGCGAACACTGAAGCTTTCTTT.

CDR3 loop: CASSPPSGDFEQYF. The CDR3 DNA reads TGTGCCAGCAGCCCCCCGAGCGGAGATTTCGAGCAGTACTTC. The chain has TRBV7-9 and TRBJ2-7; TRBD2 might be the D (5 bases). V dropped 5 bases and J dropped 6 bases, with 17 bases sitting between them. This CDR3 is 14 amino acids long. Germline CDR1 SEHNR, CDR2 FQNEAQ (reference sequence).

J is TRBJ1-2 and V is TRBV5-4; tentatively, D is TRBD1 (5 bases). Looked up from germline, CDR1 is SGHNT and CDR2 is YYREEE (reference sequence). Trimming removed 1 base at V and 8 bases at J, with 12 bases between. The CDR3 spans 13 residues. The CDR3 reads CASSLRGLGGYTF. DNA of the CDR3: TGTGCCAGCAGCTTGCGGGGGTTAGGGGGCTACACCTTC.

V gene TRBV2 combines with J gene TRBJ1-6, with 8 nucleotides matching TRBD1. Germline assignment: CDR1 SNHLY and CDR2 FYNNEI. CDR3 length: 15 residues. Trimming at V came to 5 bases and at J to 6 bases, leaving 6 bases not matched to a gene. CDR3 bases: TGTGCCAGCAGTCAGAACAGGGGGAGTAATTCACCCCTCCACTTT. It encodes CASSQNRGSNSPLHF.

This clone was observed a single time. The chain links TRBV6-1 to TRBJ2-2; D unresolved. Trimming left V 2 bases short and J 4 bases short, with 11 bases between. Germline V lookup: CDR1 MNHNS, CDR2 SASEGT. CDR3 length: 15 amino acids. This chain's CDR3 is CASSELSERTGELFF. The CDR3, as DNA: TGTGCCAGCAGTGAACTATCCGAACGCACCGGGGAGCTGTTTTTT.

This clone was picked up one time. The chain has TRBV5-1 and TRBJ2-1; tentative D call: TRBD2 (5 bases). CDR3 length: 15 residues. CDR1 and CDR2 from the germline V gene are SGHRS and YFSETQ. Deletions cut 1 base from V and 3 bases from J, with 11 bases between. The CDR3 DNA reads TGCGCCAGCAGCTTGTCAGTCGACTACTACAATGAGCAGTTCTTC. It specifies CASSLSVDYYNEQFF.

The chain uses TRBV3-1 (or the pseudogene TRBV3-2) and TRBJ1-4; D remains unclear. V lost 5 bases and J lost 6, with 7 bases in between. Germline values: CDR1 LGHDT, CDR2 YNNKEL (reference sequence). There are 12 residues in the CDR3. The CDR3 sequence is CASSGRYEKLFF. As DNA, the CDR3 is TGTGCCAGCAGCGGTAGATATGAAAAACTGTTTTTT.

This clone was counted only a few times. The chain couples TRBV3-1 (or the pseudogene TRBV3-2) to TRBJ2-7; 12 bases align to TRBD2. Germline loops: CDR1 LGHDT, CDR2 YNNKEL (reference sequence). The junction had 4 bases not matched to a gene; V was cut back by 1 base and J by 0 bases. The CDR3 is made up of 17 amino acids. The CDR3 loop reads CASSQGLAGGPSYEQYF. The CDR3 DNA is TGTGCCAGCAGCCAAGGGCTAGCGGGAGGGCCCTCCTACGAGCAGTACTTC.